This passage covers 24 T cell receptor delta chains from one sample sequenced in a study of gamma-delta T cells after stem cell transplantation listed by TCRdb under 2016. Receptors were amplified or captured by RT-PCR. Data came from an Illumina MiSeq. Public reads were reanalyzed in TCRdb with CATT, and rows carrying the same DNA were merged afterwards. Here the sample has around 1,100 delta-chain clones; about a tenth occur a single time. Approximately 42% of the sample is taken by the ten largest. The sequencing input was gamma-delta T cells. These receptors originate from a human donor. It is not recorded whose cells these are; they may come from a transplant donor.

This chain uses TRDV2 with TRDJ1; D is perhaps TRDD3 (7 bases). Trimming removed 0 bases from V and 6 bases from J, with 16 bases in between. CDR1 and CDR2 from the germline V gene are GEAIGNYY and EKD. This CDR3 contains 15 residues. The CDR3 DNA reads TGTGCCTGTGACACCGTGGGATACCCTTCCCATAAACTCATCTTT. Its translation: CACDTVGYPSHKLIF.

This clone rates as medium-sized. This sequence is one base from a far larger clone and is likely a read error. Other DNA variants within this sample encode the same CDR3. The chain carries TRDV2 and TRDJ1; TRDD3 might be the D (5 bases). The CDR3 spans 18 residues. The V gene's germline CDR1 is GEAIGNYY and CDR2 EKD. Trimming shortened V by 3 bases and J by 1 base, and 23 bases separated the two germline ends. The CDR3 coding sequence is TGTGCCTGTGACCCTATGACCAATACAGGGATCAGCACCGATAAACTCATCTTT. It encodes CACDPMTNTGISTDKLIF.

To note about this clone: The same CDR3 arises from other DNA sequences in this sample as well. V usage is TRDV2 and J usage is TRDJ1; 8 bases agree with TRDD3. Germline assignment: CDR1 GEAIGNYY and CDR2 EKD. The length of the CDR3 is 19 residues. V lost 1 base, J lost 0 bases, and 15 bases stayed unmatched. CDR3 sequence: CACDTRKLLGGSYTDKLIF. The CDR3 nucleotides read TGTGCCTGTGACACTAGAAAACTACTGGGGGGCTCGTACACCGATAAACTCATCTTT.

To note about this clone: The protein TCRdb gives is from a much larger clone and does not agree with this DNA's translation at residue 9, likely a read error; the protein shown here comes from the DNA. The chain recombines TRDV2 with TRDJ1; maybe TRDD3 (6 bases). CDR1 and CDR2 (germline): GEAIGNYY, EKD. There are 16 residues in the CDR3. V dropped 0 bases and J dropped 0 bases, with 13 bases sitting between them. CDR3 bases: TGTGCCTGTGACACCCTCGGGGATGTTAACACCGATAAACTCATCTTT. Translated, it gives CACDTLGDVNTDKLIF.

A word on this clone: The protein that TCRdb holds for this DNA derives from a much larger clone and differs from the translated DNA at residue 10, which likely indicates a read error; the protein shown here is translated from the DNA. The rearrangement links TRDV1 to TRDJ2; 8 positions match TRDD3. J lost 10 bases, V lost 6 bases, and 10 bases had no gene match. Germline V CDR1 and CDR2: TSWWSYY, QGS. The CDR3 has 14 amino acids. CDR3 DNA sequence: TGTGCTCTTGGCCGGGGGATAGGAGTAGTACAACTCTTCTTT. This codes for CALGRGIGVVQLFF.

This clone turned up a few times. The protein TCRdb lists belongs to a much larger clone and differs from this DNA's translation at residue 16, which points to a read error; the protein shown is made from the DNA. Distinct nucleotide sequences in the sample also encode this CDR3. The chain employs TRDV2 and TRDJ1, with D possibly being TRDD3 (5 bases). Germline V gene sequence: CDR1 GEAIGNYY, CDR2 EKD. CDR3 length: 18 amino acids. The CDR3 protein is CACEPMTNTGISTDKPIF. The CDR3 coding sequence is TGTGCCTGTGAGCCTATGACCAATACAGGGATCAGCACCGATAAACCCATCTTT.

This clone came up a few times. This CDR3 is also generated by other DNA sequences in the sample. The rearrangement uses TRDV2 and TRDJ1, with no clear D. This CDR3 is built from 18 residues. Germline V gene lookup returns CDR1 GEAIGNYY and CDR2 EKD. Trimming shortened V by 4 bases and J by 1 base, and 24 bases separated the two germline ends. The CDR3 DNA sequence: TGTGCCTGTGAACCTATGACCACTACAGTGATCATCACCGATAAACTCATCTTT. Encoded protein: CACEPMTTTVIITDKLIF.

The rearrangement links TRAV29/DV5 to TRDJ1; 13 positions match TRDD3. The CDR3 runs to 19 residues. The junction had 19 bases not matched to a gene; V was cut back by 2 bases and J by 6 bases. CDR1 is NSMFDY and CDR2 is ISSIKDK in the germline V gene. The CDR3 region has the DNA TGTGCAGCAAGTAAGCTTTATCCTTCCCACTGGGGGATACGCAATAAACTCATCTTT. Translation: CAASKLYPSHWGIRNKLIF.

This clone is categorized as large. This chain links TRDV3 with TRDJ1, with 10 positions matching TRDD3. Trimming took 2 bases from V and 6 from J; bases not matched to a gene: 15. The length of the CDR3 is 16 residues. Germline loops: CDR1 TVYSNPD, CDR2 GDNSRS (reference sequence). The CDR3 sequence is CAFPYTLLGDAYKLIF. The DNA of the CDR3 is TGTGCCTTTCCCTATACCTTACTGGGGGATGCGTATAAACTCATCTTT.

In the case of this clone: A much larger clone sits a single nucleotide away, making a read error possible. V gene TRDV1 combines with J gene TRDJ1; 11 bases are shared with TRDD3. This CDR3 has 25 amino acids. Germline loops: CDR1 TSWWSYY, CDR2 QGS. In DNA, the CDR3 is TGTGCTCCTGGGGGAAGCTCCTTACCTTTCCTTGGGGGATACGTGGGACTCATGTACACCGATAAACTCATCTTT. Translating gives CAPGGSSLPFLGGYVGLMYTDKLIF.

The rearrangement links TRDV2 to TRDJ1; 10 positions match TRDD3. The CDR3 spans 16 residues. Germline lookup yields CDR1 GEAIGNYY and CDR2 EKD. Unmatched junction bases numbered 15, after V lost 1 base and J lost 11 bases. CDR3 in amino acids: CACDTVGGDTRGKLIF. The CDR3 DNA follows: TGTGCCTGTGACACAGTTGGGGGGGATACGAGGGGAAAGCTCATCTTT.

The rearrangement uses TRDV2 and TRDJ1, with TRDD3 matching over 12 bases. The J segment lost 2 bases and the V segment lost 3 bases, leaving 6 bases of the junction unmatched. The CDR3 contains 16 residues. Germline values: CDR1 GEAIGNYY, CDR2 EKD. CDR3 region: CACDPFLGDTTDKLIF. The CDR3 bases are TGTGCCTGTGACCCATTCCTGGGGGATACGACCGATAAACTCATCTTT.

A word on this clone: A single base separates this from a much larger clone, so it may be a read error. This rearrangement joins TRDV2 to TRDJ1, with 7 bases matching TRDD2. V lost 3 bases to trimming and J lost 0 bases; unmatched junction nucleotides: 36. This CDR3 has 25 residues. Per germline, CDR1 GEAIGNYY and CDR2 EKD. The CDR3 spells CACDPVGLPVGCFSVSTNYTDKLIF. CDR3 bases: TGTGCCTGTGACCCGGTAGGCCTTCCTGTCGGGTGCTTCTCGGTCTCCACTAACTACACCGATAAACTCATCTTT.

A remark on this clone: TCRdb pairs this DNA with a much larger clone's protein that differs at residue 12, likely a read error; the protein shown was translated from the DNA. This chain connects TRDV2 to TRDJ1; 13 nucleotides align to TRDD3. The trim removed 0 bases at V and 7 bases at J, leaving 13 bases unmatched. The germline V gene encodes CDR1 GEAIGNYY and CDR2 EKD. The CDR3 spans 18 residues. In DNA form, the CDR3 reads TGTGCCTGTGACACCATGCTACTGGGGGATACGATCAACCGTAAACTCATCTTT. As protein: CACDTMLLGDTINRKLIF.

The table lists this clone with a few counts. A single base is all that separates this from a far larger clone, so a read error is likely. Distinct nucleotide sequences in the sample also encode this CDR3. The V call is TRDV2, the J call TRDJ1; TRDD3 matches at 8 bases. The CDR3 covers 18 residues. CDR1 is GEAIGNYY and CDR2 is EKD in the germline V gene. Losses at the gene ends were 4 bases for V and 3 bases for J; bases not matched to a gene: 18. CDR3: CACDSLQTGGYAPDKLIF. The CDR3 nucleotides read TGTGCCTGTGATAGCCTTCAAACTGGGGGGTACGCTCCCGATAAACTCATCTTT.

This clone is labeled as medium-sized. This chain uses TRDV2 with TRDJ1; 11 nucleotides line up with TRDD3. Germline values: CDR1 GEAIGNYY, CDR2 EKD. The CDR3 is made up of 18 amino acids. With V trimmed by 3 bases and J by 0 bases, 11 bases remained unmatched. In DNA, the CDR3 is TGTGCCTGTGACCACCTGGTGGGGGATACGCAGCACACCGATAAACTCATCTTT. Protein: CACDHLVGDTQHTDKLIF.

A few counts support this clone. TCRdb pairs this DNA with a much larger clone's protein that differs at residue 12, likely a read error; the protein shown was translated from the DNA. The DNA of the CDR3 is TGTGCTCTTGGGGAACTACTTGATTGGGGGGATGAGGAGAGTGGGACCGATAAACTCATCTTT. This gives the protein CALGELLDWGDEESGTDKLIF. This chain connects TRDV1 to TRDJ1, with TRDD3 identical over 7 bases. V lost 0 bases to trimming and J lost 2 bases; unmatched junction nucleotides: 21. CDR1 and CDR2 from the germline V gene are TSWWSYY and QGS. The CDR3 covers 21 residues.

This clone came up a few times. This chain uses TRDV2 with TRDJ1, with 9 bases identical to TRDD3. Germline V gene sequence: CDR1 GEAIGNYY, CDR2 EKD. The CDR3 sequence is 15 residues long. V lost 0 bases to trimming and J lost 6 bases; unmatched junction nucleotides: 7. The CDR3 region has the DNA TGTGCCTGTGACACCGGGGGATACCCGGCCCATAAACTCATCTTT. Encoded protein: CACDTGGYPAHKLIF.

Concerning this clone: TCRdb's listed protein matches a much larger clone and diverges from this DNA's translation at residues 5 and 11, likely through a read error; the protein shown comes from the DNA. The chain carries TRDV2 and TRDJ1, with TRDD3 matching 10 bases. The germline V gene encodes CDR1 GEAIGNYY and CDR2 EKD. V shed 3 bases and J 0 bases; nucleotides not matched to a gene: 9. This CDR3 region has 17 residues. CDR3 coding DNA: TGTGCCTGTGACGCTGTCGGGGGATACGCGAACACCGATAAACTCATCTTT. Translation: CACDAVGGYANTDKLIF.

As to this clone: TCRdb's protein for this DNA is that of a much larger clone and differs from the translation at residue 5, likely a read error; the protein shown is the DNA translation. V usage is TRDV2 and J usage is TRDJ1, with TRDD3 as a possible D gene (6 bases). Germline V gene sequence: CDR1 GEAIGNYY, CDR2 EKD. CDR3 length: 16 amino acids. The CDR3 is CACDAVGGHNTDKLIF. CDR3 in DNA: TGCGCCTGTGACGCCGTGGGGGGCCACAACACCGATAAACTCATCTTT.

The chain joins TRDV2 to TRDJ3, with 7 positions matching TRDD3. CDR3 size: 24 residues. Germline V gene data show CDR1 as GEAIGNYY and CDR2 as EKD. Losses at the gene ends were 0 bases for V and 1 base for J; bases not matched to a gene: 23. The CDR3, as DNA: TGTGCCTGTGACACCGGGGGACTGAGGGATACATCACCGAAATCTTCCTGGGACACCCGACAGATGTTTTTC. Translated, it gives CACDTGGLRDTSPKSSWDTRQMFF.

This clone showed up just a few times. A read error may explain this, as a much larger clone is one base away. This chain uses TRDV2 with TRDJ1; 12 nucleotides match TRDD3. The CDR3 runs 20 residues. In germline, CDR1 is GEAIGNYY, CDR2 EKD. V dropped 0 bases and J dropped 1; count of bases not matched to a gene: 14. The CDR3 is CACDTLTGGYLQDGTDKLIF. The CDR3 nucleotides read TGTGCCTGTGACACCCTTACTGGGGGATACCTCCAGGATGGCACCGATAAACTCATCTTT.

Turning to this clone: The amino acid sequence in TCRdb belongs to a much larger clone and departs from this DNA's translation at residue 15, likely a sequencing read error; the sequence shown is translated from the DNA. The chain recombines TRDV2 with TRDJ1; TRDD3 might be the D (6 bases). CDR1 is GEAIGNYY and CDR2 is EKD in the germline V gene. The CDR3 runs to 16 residues. CDR3 bases: TGTGCCTGTGACACCTTGGGGGGACCCCCCACCGATAAACTCACCTTT. Translated, it gives CACDTLGGPPTDKLTF.

Only a few counts were recorded for this clone. TCRdb pairs this DNA with a much larger clone's protein that differs at residue 5, likely a read error; the protein shown was translated from the DNA. The rearrangement links TRDV1 to TRDJ2, with 7 bases lining up with TRDD3. CDR3 size: 14 residues. Germline V gene lookup returns CDR1 TSWWSYY and CDR2 QGS. The V gene end was trimmed by 6 bases and the J gene end by 7 bases; junction bases not matched to a gene: 8. The CDR3 is CALGQGIGVAQLFF. The CDR3 DNA is TGTGCTCTTGGCCAGGGGATAGGAGTAGCACAACTCTTCTTT.